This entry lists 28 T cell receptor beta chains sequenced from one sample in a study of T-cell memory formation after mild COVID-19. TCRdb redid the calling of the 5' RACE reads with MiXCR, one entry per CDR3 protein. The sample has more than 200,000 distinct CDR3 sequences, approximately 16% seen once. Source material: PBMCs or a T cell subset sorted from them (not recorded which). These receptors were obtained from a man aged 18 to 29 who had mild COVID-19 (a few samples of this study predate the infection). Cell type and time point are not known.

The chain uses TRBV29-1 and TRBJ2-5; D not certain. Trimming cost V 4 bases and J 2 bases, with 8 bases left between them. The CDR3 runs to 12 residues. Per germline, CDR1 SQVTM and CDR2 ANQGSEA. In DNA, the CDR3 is TGCAGCGTTGGAGCCGGTCAAGAGACCCAGTACTTC. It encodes CSVGAGQETQYF.

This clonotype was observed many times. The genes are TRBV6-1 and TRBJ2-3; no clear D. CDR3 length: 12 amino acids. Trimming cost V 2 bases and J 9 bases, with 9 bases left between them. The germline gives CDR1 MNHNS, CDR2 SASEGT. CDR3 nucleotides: TGTGCCAGCAGTGAAAGGTCAGGCACGCAGTATTTT. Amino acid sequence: CASSERSGTQYF.

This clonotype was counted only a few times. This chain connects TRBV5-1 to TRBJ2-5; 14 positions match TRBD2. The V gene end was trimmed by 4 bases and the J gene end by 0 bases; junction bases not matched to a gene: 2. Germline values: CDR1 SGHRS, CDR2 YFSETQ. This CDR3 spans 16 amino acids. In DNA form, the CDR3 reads TGCGCCAGCAGCCGGACTAGCGGGGGGTACCAAGAGACCCAGTACTTC. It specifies CASSRTSGGYQETQYF.

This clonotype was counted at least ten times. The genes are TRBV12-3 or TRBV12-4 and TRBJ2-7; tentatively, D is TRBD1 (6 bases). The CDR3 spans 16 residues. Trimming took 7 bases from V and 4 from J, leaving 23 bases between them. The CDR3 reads CASISPVQGSKYEQYF. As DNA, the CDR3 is TGTGCCAGCATCTCTCCAGTCCAGGGGTCAAAATACGAGCAGTACTTC.

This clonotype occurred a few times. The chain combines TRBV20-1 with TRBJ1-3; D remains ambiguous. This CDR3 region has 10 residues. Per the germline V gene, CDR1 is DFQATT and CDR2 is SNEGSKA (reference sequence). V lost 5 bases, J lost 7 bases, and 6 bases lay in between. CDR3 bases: TGCAGTGCTCAGGAGAACACCATATATTTT. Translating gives CSAQENTIYF.

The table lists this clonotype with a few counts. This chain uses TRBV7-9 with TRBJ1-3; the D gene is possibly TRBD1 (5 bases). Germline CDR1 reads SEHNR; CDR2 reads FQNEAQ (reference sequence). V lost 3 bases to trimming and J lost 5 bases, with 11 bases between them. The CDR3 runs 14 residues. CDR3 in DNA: TGTGCCAGCAGCTTTGCCCAGGGACGAAACACCATATATTTT. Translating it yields CASSFAQGRNTIYF.

This CDR3 reads CASSFRTGRSLGKETQYF. CDR3 sequence (DNA): TGTGCCAGCAGTTTTAGGACAGGGCGATCCCTAGGAAAAGAGACCCAGTACTTC. This sequence joins TRBV12-3 or TRBV12-4 and TRBJ2-5; 8 positions match TRBD1. This CDR3 is built from 18 residues. V was pared by 3 bases and J by 3 bases, with 15 bases of the junction left unmatched.

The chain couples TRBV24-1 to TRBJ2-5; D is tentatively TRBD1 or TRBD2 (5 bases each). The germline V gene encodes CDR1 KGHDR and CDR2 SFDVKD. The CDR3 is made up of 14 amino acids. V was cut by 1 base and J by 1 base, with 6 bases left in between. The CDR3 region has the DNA TGTGCCACCAGTGATTTAGGGACCCAAGAGACCCAGTACTTC. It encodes CATSDLGTQETQYF.

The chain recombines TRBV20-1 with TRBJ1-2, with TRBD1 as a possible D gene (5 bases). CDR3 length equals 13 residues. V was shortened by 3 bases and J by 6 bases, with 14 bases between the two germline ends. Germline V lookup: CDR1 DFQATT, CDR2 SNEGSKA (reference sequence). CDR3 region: CSARKPAGDGYTF. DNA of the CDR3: TGCAGTGCTAGGAAGCCGGCGGGGGATGGCTACACCTTC.

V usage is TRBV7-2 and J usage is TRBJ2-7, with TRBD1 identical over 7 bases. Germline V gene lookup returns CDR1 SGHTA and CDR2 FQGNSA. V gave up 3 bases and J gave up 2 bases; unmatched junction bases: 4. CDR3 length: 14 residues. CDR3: CASSFTGVTYEQYF. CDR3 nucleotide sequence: TGTGCCAGCAGCTTCACAGGGGTTACCTACGAGCAGTACTTC. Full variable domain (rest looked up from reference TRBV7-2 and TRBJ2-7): GAGVSQSPSNKVTEKGKDVELRCDPISGHTALYWYRQSLGQGLEFLIYFQGNSAPDKSGLPSDRFSAERTGGSVSTLTIQRTQQEDSAVYLCASSFTGVTYEQYFGPGTRLTVT.

The CDR3 nucleotides read TGTGCCAGCAGGGCAAAACAGGCCGCCCCGGAGACCCAGTACTTC. It yields the protein CASRAKQAAPETQYF. This rearrangement joins TRBV2 to TRBJ2-5; D perhaps matches TRBD1 (5 bases). CDR1 SNHLY and CDR2 FYNNEI come from the germline V gene. Trimming cost V 6 bases and J 5 bases, with 19 bases left between them. The CDR3 consists of 15 residues.

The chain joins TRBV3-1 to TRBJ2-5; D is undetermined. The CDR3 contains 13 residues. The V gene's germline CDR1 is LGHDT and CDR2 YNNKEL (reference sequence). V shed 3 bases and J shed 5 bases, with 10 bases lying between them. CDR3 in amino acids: CASSQFLGETQYF. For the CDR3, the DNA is TGTGCCAGCAGCCAGTTTTTGGGGGAGACCCAGTACTTC.

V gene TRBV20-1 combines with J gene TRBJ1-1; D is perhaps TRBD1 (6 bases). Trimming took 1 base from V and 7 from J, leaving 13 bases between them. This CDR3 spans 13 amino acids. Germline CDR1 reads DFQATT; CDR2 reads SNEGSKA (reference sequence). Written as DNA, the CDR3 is TGCAGTGCTAGAGGAAGGGGGTTCGGTGAAGCTTTCTTT. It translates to CSARGRGFGEAFF.

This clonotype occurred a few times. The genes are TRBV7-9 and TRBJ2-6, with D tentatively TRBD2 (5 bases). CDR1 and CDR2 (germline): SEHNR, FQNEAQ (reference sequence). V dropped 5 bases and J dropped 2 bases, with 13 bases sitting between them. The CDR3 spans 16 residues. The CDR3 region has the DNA TGTGCCAGCAGCCTGTTCGGGAACCCTGGGGCCAACGTCCTGACTTTC. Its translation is CASSLFGNPGANVLTF.

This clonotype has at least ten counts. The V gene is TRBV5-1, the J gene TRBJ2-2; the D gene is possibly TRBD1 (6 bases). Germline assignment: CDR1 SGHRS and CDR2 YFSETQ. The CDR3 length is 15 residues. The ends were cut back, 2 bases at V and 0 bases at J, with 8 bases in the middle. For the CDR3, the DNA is TGCGCCAGCAGCTTAGACAGGCCGAACACCGGGGAGCTGTTTTTT. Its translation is CASSLDRPNTGELFF. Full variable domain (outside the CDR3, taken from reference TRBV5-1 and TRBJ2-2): KAGVTQTPRYLIKTRGQQVTLSCSPISGHRSVSWYQQTPGQGLQFLFEYFSETQRNKGNFPGRFSGRQFSNSRSEMNVSTLELGDSALYLCASSLDRPNTGELFFGEGSRLTVL.

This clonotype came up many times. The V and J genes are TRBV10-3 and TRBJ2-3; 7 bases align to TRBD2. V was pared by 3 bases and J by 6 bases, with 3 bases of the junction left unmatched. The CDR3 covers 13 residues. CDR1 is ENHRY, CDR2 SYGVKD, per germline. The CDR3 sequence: CAISEKGGDTQYF. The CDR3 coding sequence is TGTGCCATCAGTGAAAAGGGAGGGGATACGCAGTATTTT.

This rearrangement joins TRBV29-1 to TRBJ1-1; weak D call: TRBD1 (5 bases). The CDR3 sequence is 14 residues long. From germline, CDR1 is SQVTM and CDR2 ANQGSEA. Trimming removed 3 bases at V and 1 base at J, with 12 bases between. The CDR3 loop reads CSVEVGQGNTEAFF. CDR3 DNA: TGCAGCGTTGAGGTTGGGCAGGGGAACACTGAAGCTTTCTTT.

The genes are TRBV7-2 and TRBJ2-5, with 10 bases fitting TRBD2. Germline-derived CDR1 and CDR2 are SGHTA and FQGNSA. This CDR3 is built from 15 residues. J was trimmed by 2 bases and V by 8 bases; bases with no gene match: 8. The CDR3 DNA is TGTGCCAGCTTGAGTCAGCGGGGGGGGCAAGAGACCCAGTACTTC. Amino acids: CASLSQRGGQETQYF.

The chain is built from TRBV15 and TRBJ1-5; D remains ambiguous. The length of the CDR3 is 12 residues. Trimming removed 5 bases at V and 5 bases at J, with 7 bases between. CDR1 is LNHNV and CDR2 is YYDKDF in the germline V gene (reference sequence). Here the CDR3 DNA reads TGTGCCACCAGCGGGCATGATCAGCCCCAGCATTTT. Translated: CATSGHDQPQHF.

Here the CDR3 reads CSASDKPRLYEQYF. CDR3 coding DNA: TGCAGTGCTTCGGACAAACCCCGCCTCTACGAGCAGTACTTC. J is TRBJ2-7 and V is TRBV20-1, with D possibly matching TRBD1 (5 bases). Trimming took off 5 bases at V and 3 bases at J, with 17 bases between the two ends. The CDR3 runs to 14 residues. The germline gives CDR1 DFQATT, CDR2 SNEGSKA (reference sequence).

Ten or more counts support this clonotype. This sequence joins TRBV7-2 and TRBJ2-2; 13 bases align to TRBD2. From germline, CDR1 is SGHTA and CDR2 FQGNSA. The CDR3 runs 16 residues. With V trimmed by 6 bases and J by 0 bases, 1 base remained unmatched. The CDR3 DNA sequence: TGTGCCAGCAGGGGACTAGCGGGGACGAACACCGGGGAGCTGTTTTTT. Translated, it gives CASRGLAGTNTGELFF.

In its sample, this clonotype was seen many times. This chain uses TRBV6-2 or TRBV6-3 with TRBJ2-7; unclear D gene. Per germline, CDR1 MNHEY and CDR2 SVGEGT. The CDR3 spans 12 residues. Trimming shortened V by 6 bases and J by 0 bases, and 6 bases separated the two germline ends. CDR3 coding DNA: TGTGCCAGCAGCTATAGCTCCTACGAGCAGTACGTC. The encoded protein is CASSYSSYEQYV.

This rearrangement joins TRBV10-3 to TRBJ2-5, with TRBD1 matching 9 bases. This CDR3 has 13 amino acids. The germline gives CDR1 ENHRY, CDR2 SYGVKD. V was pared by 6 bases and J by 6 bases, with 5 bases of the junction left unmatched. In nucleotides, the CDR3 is TGTGCCATCAGACCGGGACAGGGCCAGACCCAGTACTTC. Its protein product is CAIRPGQGQTQYF.

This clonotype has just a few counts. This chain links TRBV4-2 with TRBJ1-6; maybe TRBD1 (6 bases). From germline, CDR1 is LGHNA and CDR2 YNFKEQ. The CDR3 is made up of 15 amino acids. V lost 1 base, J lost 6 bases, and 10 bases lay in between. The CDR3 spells CASSQGQGFNSPLHF. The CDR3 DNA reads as TGTGCCAGCAGCCAAGGCCAGGGGTTTAATTCACCCCTCCACTTT.

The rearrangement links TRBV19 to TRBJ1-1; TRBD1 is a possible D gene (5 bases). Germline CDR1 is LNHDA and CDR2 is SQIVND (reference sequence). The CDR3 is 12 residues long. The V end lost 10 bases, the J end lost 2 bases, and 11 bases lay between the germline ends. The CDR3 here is CATGGLNTEAFF. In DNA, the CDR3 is TGTGCCACTGGGGGGTTAAACACTGAAGCTTTCTTT. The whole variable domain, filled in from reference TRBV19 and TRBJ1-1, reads DGGITQSPKYLFRKEGQNVTLSCEQNLNHDAMYWYRQDPGQGLRLIYYSQIVNDFQKGDIAEGYSVSREKKESFPLTVTSAQKNPTAFYLCATGGLNTEAFFGQGTRLTVV.

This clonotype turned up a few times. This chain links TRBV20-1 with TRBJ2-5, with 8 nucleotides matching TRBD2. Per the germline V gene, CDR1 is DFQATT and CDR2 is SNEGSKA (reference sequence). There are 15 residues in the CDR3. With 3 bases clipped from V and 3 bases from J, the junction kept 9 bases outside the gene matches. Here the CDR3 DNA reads TGCAGTGCTAGCGAGGTCCGGGGGGGGAAAGAGACCCAGTACTTC. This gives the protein CSASEVRGGKETQYF.

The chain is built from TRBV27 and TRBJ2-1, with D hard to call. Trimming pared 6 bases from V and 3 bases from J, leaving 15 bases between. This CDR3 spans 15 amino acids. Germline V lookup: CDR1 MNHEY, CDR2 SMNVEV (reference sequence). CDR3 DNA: TGTGCCAGCAGCCCGCAGACGATCCTCTACAATGAGCAGTTCTTC. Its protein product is CASSPQTILYNEQFF.

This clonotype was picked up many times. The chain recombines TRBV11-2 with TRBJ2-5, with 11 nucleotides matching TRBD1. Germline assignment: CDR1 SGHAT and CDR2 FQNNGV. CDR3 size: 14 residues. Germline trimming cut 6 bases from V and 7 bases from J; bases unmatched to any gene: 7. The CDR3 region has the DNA TGTGCCAGCAGAGGGACAGGGGGGTCTGGGACCCAGTACTTC. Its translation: CASRGTGGSGTQYF. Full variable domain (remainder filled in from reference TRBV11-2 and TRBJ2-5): EAGVAQSPRYKIIEKRQSVAFWCNPISGHATLYWYQQILGQGPKLLIQFQNNGVVDDSQLPKDRFSAERLKGVDSTLKIQPAKLEDSAVYLCASRGTGGSGTQYFGPGTRLLVL.